This T cell receptor beta chain was recovered during a study of graft-versus-host responses after intestinal transplantation. Overall study context: Induction using anti-thymocyte globulin, followed by tacrolimus and steroids for roughly 3 years, was given to all recipients.

Assay: immunoSEQ multiplex PCR; the TCRdb copy retains only in-frame clones and omits some. The repertoire holds around 93,000 clones, with about 89% as singletons. Concerning this clone: Its antigen is not known.

The CDR3 runs 12 residues. The V gene's germline CDR1 is MNHEY and CDR2 SVGAGI. V lost 8 bases and J lost 8, with 13 bases in between. Study-level results: Some GvH clones were seen earlier in gut or blood, suggesting intestinal origin.

The chain recombines TRBV6-5 with TRBJ2-1; possible D gene TRBD2, 5 bases. The clonotype comes from a human donor who received an intestinal transplant. The source was unstimulated CD8+ T cells sorted from spleen or lymph node cells, collected before intestinal transplant. The CDR3 reads CASLGGGYEQFF. The CDR3 DNA follows: TGTGCCAGCTTGGGTGGAGGTTATGAGCAGTTCTTC.